The 26 T cell receptor beta chains below were found in one sample sequenced in a study of T cell responses to AZD1222 COVID-19 vaccine. Some clones are missing from TCRdb's copy, which holds only in-frame ones; the method was immunoSEQ multiplex PCR. Among 100,000 to 150,000 clones listed, about 87% were seen once. Sequences were derived from peripheral blood, sampled on day 0 of AZD1222 vaccination. All receptors come from an adult in good health.

V gene TRBV28 combines with J gene TRBJ1-1, with unresolved D. The CDR3 is 12 residues long. Trimming took off 2 bases at V and 1 base at J, with 2 bases between the two ends. The germline V gene has CDR1 MDHEN and CDR2 SYDVKM. The CDR3 nucleotides read TGTGCCAGCAGTTTAAGGAACACTGAAGCTTTCTTT. It translates to CASSLRNTEAFF.

About this clone: The sample contains more than one DNA sequence encoding this CDR3. The chain uses TRBV5-1 and TRBJ1-1; TRBD1 matches at 8 bases. J lost 5 bases, V lost 4 bases, and 4 bases had no gene match. CDR1 is SGHRS and CDR2 is YFSETQ in the germline V gene. CDR3 size: 13 residues. Here the CDR3 reads CASSRTGGTEAFF. In DNA form, the CDR3 reads TGCGCCAGCAGCCGTACAGGGGGGACTGAAGCTTTCTTT.

J is TRBJ1-2 and V is TRBV9, with 7 nucleotides matching TRBD1. With 0 bases clipped from V and 2 bases from J, the junction kept 7 bases outside the gene matches. There are 16 residues in the CDR3. Germline values: CDR1 SGDLS, CDR2 YYNGEE. The CDR3 DNA reads as TGTGCCAGCAGCGTAGGGCGGGACAGCCTCAACTATGGCTACACCTTC. Its protein is CASSVGRDSLNYGYTF. The variable domain in full, with the rest retrieved from reference TRBV9 and TRBJ1-2, is DSGVTQTPKHLITATGQRVTLRCSPRSGDLSVYWYQQSLDQGLQFLIQYYNGEERAKGNILERFSAQQFPDLHSELNLSSLELGDSALYFCASSVGRDSLNYGYTFGSGTRLTVV.

The V and J genes are TRBV2 and TRBJ2-5; D might be TRBD2 (6 bases). CDR1 is SNHLY and CDR2 is FYNNEI in the germline V gene. The CDR3 is made up of 15 amino acids. The V end was cut by 4 bases, the J end by 1 base, with 13 bases between. The CDR3 nucleotides are TGTGCCAGCAGTGGATGGGCTAGCGCCCAAGAGACCCAGTACTTC. Protein product: CASSGWASAQETQYF.

The V and J genes are TRBV3-1 (or the pseudogene TRBV3-2) and TRBJ1-3; D remains ambiguous. The CDR3 runs to 13 residues. Germline CDR1 and CDR2: LGHDT and YNNKEL (reference sequence). The V end was cut by 8 bases, the J end by 2 bases, with 10 bases between. The chain's CDR3 is CASGVETGNTIYF. CDR3 DNA: TGTGCCAGCGGGGTAGAGACTGGAAACACCATATATTTT.

This clone has just a few counts. The chain has TRBV19 and TRBJ1-5; 11 bases are shared with TRBD1. J gave up 3 bases and V 6 bases, and 4 bases lay outside the gene matches. This CDR3 spans 15 amino acids. CDR1 LNHDA and CDR2 SQIVND come from the germline V gene (reference sequence). CDR3 bases: TGTGCCAGTAGGGGGACAGGGGGGCTCAATCAGCCCCAGCATTTT. Translating it yields CASRGTGGLNQPQHF.

This clone was counted once. The rearrangement uses TRBV19 and TRBJ2-1, with a possible D match to TRBD1 (6 bases). Deletions cut 3 bases from V and 10 bases from J, with 16 bases between. CDR3 length equals 14 residues. Germline CDR1 is LNHDA and CDR2 is SQIVND (reference sequence). The CDR3 sequence is CASSIPNRDTEQFF. The CDR3 DNA follows: TGTGCCAGTAGTATTCCTAACAGGGATACAGAGCAGTTCTTC.

The chain links TRBV18 to TRBJ1-1, with a tentative D call TRBD1 (6 bases). Trimming pared 6 bases from V and 5 bases from J, leaving 13 bases between. This CDR3 comprises 13 residues. Per the germline V gene, CDR1 is KGHSH and CDR2 is LQKENI. DNA of the CDR3: TGTGCCAGCTCGCTACAGGGTGGGACTGAAGCTTTCTTT. It codes for CASSLQGGTEAFF.

The chain combines TRBV9 with TRBJ1-1; D is unclear. V dropped 3 bases and J dropped 2 bases, with 11 bases sitting between them. Germline loops: CDR1 SGDLS, CDR2 YYNGEE. This CDR3 has 14 residues. CDR3 sequence: CASSAYNDNTEAFF. Here the CDR3 DNA reads TGTGCCAGCAGCGCATACAACGACAACACTGAAGCTTTCTTT.

The chain has TRBV7-6 and TRBJ1-1; weak D call: TRBD1 (5 bases). Per the germline V gene, CDR1 is SGHVS and CDR2 is FNYEAQ. Deletions cut 0 bases from V and 11 bases from J, with 13 bases between. The CDR3 consists of 13 residues. In nucleotides, the CDR3 is TGTGCCAGCAGCTTAGCCCCGGGGCTGGATGCTTTCTTT. Translation: CASSLAPGLDAFF.

This clone was detected only a few times. The genes are TRBV9 and TRBJ1-6; the D gene is possibly TRBD1 (6 bases). CDR3 length equals 14 residues. V was cut by 2 bases and J by 9 bases, with 12 bases left in between. Germline V gene data show CDR1 as SGDLS and CDR2 as YYNGEE. CDR3 nucleotides: TGTGCCAGCAGCGTGGACAGCCAAGGTTCACCCCTCCACTTT. Translation gives CASSVDSQGSPLHF.

The chain links TRBV20-1 to TRBJ2-7; TRBD2 might be the D (6 bases). The CDR3 loop spans 12 amino acids. Between the trimmed V and J ends, which lost 3 bases and 2 bases, there was a span of 8 bases. Germline loops: CDR1 DFQATT, CDR2 SNEGSKA (reference sequence). CDR3 DNA: TGCAGTGCTAGTGGACTACCCTACGAGCAGTACTTC. It specifies CSASGLPYEQYF.

This clone came up once. The genes are TRBV6-5 and TRBJ2-5; TRBD2 matches 8 bases. The CDR3 has 15 amino acids. Trimming took 7 bases from V and 3 from J; bases not matched to a gene: 10. Germline lookup yields CDR1 MNHEY and CDR2 SVGAGI. The DNA of the CDR3 is TGTGCCAGCACCTCTGGGTCAGCGGGAGAAGAGACCCAGTACTTC. This translates into CASTSGSAGEETQYF.

The DNA for the CDR3 is TGTGCCAGCAGTTCCCCGGGACAGGGGGCCCCCGGGGAGCTGTTTTTT. Its translation: CASSSPGQGAPGELFF. The gene calls are TRBV27 and TRBJ2-2; TRBD1 agrees at 12 bases. The J segment lost 6 bases and the V segment lost 4 bases, leaving 6 bases of the junction unmatched. The CDR3 extends over 16 amino acids. In germline, CDR1 is MNHEY, CDR2 SMNVEV (reference sequence).

The gene calls are TRBV6-4 and TRBJ1-6; D is possibly TRBD1 (6 bases). Deletions cut 5 bases from V and 5 bases from J, with 10 bases between. The CDR3 is made up of 14 amino acids. CDR1 and CDR2 (germline): MRHNA, SNTAGT. CDR3 sequence reads: CASSPGADNSPLHF. Here the CDR3 DNA reads TGTGCCAGCAGTCCGGGGGCCGATAATTCACCCCTCCACTTT.

On this clone: The junction and the germline gene differ at one end; a read error may be behind it. The chain is built from TRBV28 and TRBJ2-5; 12 bases match TRBD2. The CDR3 extends over 18 amino acids. Germline lookup yields CDR1 MDHEN and CDR2 SYDVKM. DNA for the CDR3: TGTGTCAGCACGCACCTCGGGACTAGCGGGTCCAAGGGGGAGACCCAGTACTTC. This gives the protein CVSTHLGTSGSKGETQYF.

The chain joins TRBV13 to TRBJ1-1; D gene unclear. The V and J ends lost 0 bases and 6 bases respectively, with 11 bases between them. Germline CDR1 and CDR2: PRHDT and FYEKMQ (reference sequence). The CDR3 sequence is 14 residues long. This chain's CDR3 is CASSLGRSDPEAFF. The DNA of the CDR3 is TGTGCCAGCAGCTTAGGCCGGTCTGACCCTGAAGCTTTCTTT.

The V call is TRBV13, the J call TRBJ2-1; D gene uncertain. The CDR3 is made up of 18 amino acids. The germline CDR1 and CDR2 sequences are PRHDT and FYEKMQ (reference sequence). Deletions cut 7 bases from V and 6 bases from J, with 28 bases between. The CDR3 reads CASTRSKQTVGRGNEQFF. In DNA form, the CDR3 reads TGTGCCAGCACCCGTTCGAAACAGACCGTAGGTCGCGGCAATGAGCAGTTCTTC.

This clone was counted once. CDR3 sequence reads: CASSPRQDTGELFF. The DNA of the CDR3 is TGTGCCAGCAGCCCGAGACAAGACACCGGGGAGCTGTTTTTT. The chain joins TRBV11-2 to TRBJ2-2; D is unclear. Trimming removed 5 bases at V and 3 bases at J, with 10 bases between. Germline CDR1 and CDR2: SGHAT and FQNNGV. CDR3 length equals 14 residues.

The V and J genes are TRBV6-5 and TRBJ2-7; the D is unclear. The V gene lost 7 bases and the J gene lost 1 base, with 11 bases spanning the gap. Germline V gene data show CDR1 as MNHEY and CDR2 as SVGAGI. This CDR3 comprises 13 residues. CDR3 sequence reads: CASKDRLSYEQYF. In DNA, the CDR3 is TGTGCCAGCAAGGATAGGTTATCCTACGAGCAGTACTTC.

The CDR3 bases are TGTGCCAGCTCACCGCCGGGACAAACGAACACTGAAGCTTTCTTT. As protein: CASSPPGQTNTEAFF. The J gene is TRBJ1-1, the V gene TRBV18; possibly TRBD1 for D (6 bases). V was clipped by 3 bases and J by 1 base, with 12 bases between them. The CDR3 runs 15 residues. The germline CDR1 and CDR2 sequences are KGHSH and LQKENI.

About this clone itself: Germline is not matched at one junction end, which may reflect a read error. This rearrangement joins TRBV6-5 to TRBJ2-5, with a weak D call TRBD1 (6 bases). The CDR3 totals 14 residues. Germline lookup yields CDR1 MNHEY and CDR2 SVGAGI. CDR3 region: CAISRGEGVETQYF. CDR3 nucleotide sequence: TGTGCCATCAGTCGCGGAGAGGGGGTGGAGACCCAGTACTTC.

The V and J genes are TRBV27 and TRBJ1-1, with D possibly TRBD1 on 6 matching bases. Trimming stripped 0 bases from V and 3 bases from J, with 14 bases between. Per germline, CDR1 MNHEY and CDR2 SMNVEV (reference sequence). CDR3 size: 16 residues. Written as DNA, the CDR3 is TGTGCCAGCAGTTTATCGTGGGGGCGGGGGGACACTGAAGCTTTCTTT. This codes for CASSLSWGRGDTEAFF.

V usage is TRBV4-2 and J usage is TRBJ2-7; tentatively, D is TRBD2 (7 bases). Germline CDR1 is LGHNA and CDR2 is YNFKEQ. Trimming cost V 7 bases and J 0 bases, with 13 bases left between them. This CDR3 is built from 14 residues. The CDR3 DNA follows: TGTGCCAGCACGAAGGGGGAGGGCTCCTACGAGCAGTACTTC. Encoded protein: CASTKGEGSYEQYF.

The chain combines TRBV5-5 with TRBJ2-7; either TRBD1 or TRBD2 may supply D (7 bases each). The CDR3 consists of 15 residues. Germline CDR1 and CDR2: SGHKS and YYEKEE (reference sequence). Trimming left V 4 bases short and J 2 bases short, with 16 bases between. The CDR3 loop is CASSNAQGGPYEQYF. The CDR3 DNA reads as TGTGCCAGCAGCAACGCCCAGGGGGGGCCCTACGAGCAGTACTTC. Full variable domain (rest looked up from reference TRBV5-5 and TRBJ2-7): DAGVTQSPTHLIKTRGQQVTLRCSPISGHKSVSWYQQVLGQGPQFIFQYYEKEERGRGNFPDRFSARQFPNYSSELNVNALLLGDSALYLCASSNAQGGPYEQYFGPGTRLTVT.

The V gene is TRBV28, the J gene TRBJ2-1; 8 bases agree with TRBD2. V lost 7 bases and J lost 5; bases outside the gene matches: 10. CDR3 length: 15 amino acids. Germline V lookup: CDR1 MDHEN, CDR2 SYDVKM. The CDR3 region is CASIRGAAGDNEQFF. Here the CDR3 DNA reads TGTGCCAGCATCCGCGGCGCAGCGGGGGACAATGAGCAGTTCTTC.